The 27 T cell receptor beta chains in this list originate from one sample, sequenced in a study of cytomegalovirus exposure and HLA in healthy donors. This PCR relied on a set of 60 Vbeta primers and 13 Jbeta primers. Only in-frame clones appear in the TCRdb table, and some are missing; sequencing was by immunoSEQ multiplex PCR. Among 150,000 to 200,000 clones, 79% were seen once, and the ten largest hold 2.1%. Sequencing input: PBMCs. The receptors here all came from a man in his forties in good health and CMV-seronegative.

CDR3 DNA: TGTGCCAGCAGTCAGAACACAGGGTTCGCTTTCTTT. This encodes CASSQNTGFAFF. The rearrangement uses TRBV6-5 and TRBJ1-1; perhaps TRBD1 as D (6 bases). Germline V gene sequence: CDR1 MNHEY, CDR2 SVGAGI. The germline V and J ends were trimmed by 5 bases and 11 bases, with 15 bases remaining between them. This CDR3 is built from 12 residues.

The rearrangement uses TRBV15 and TRBJ1-5; 9 bases are shared with TRBD1. V gave up 2 bases and J gave up 1 base; unmatched junction bases: 6. Germline V gene sequence: CDR1 LNHNV, CDR2 YYDKDF (reference sequence). The CDR3 contains 17 residues. The CDR3 is CATSRLQGARSNQPQHF. CDR3 coding DNA: TGTGCCACCAGCAGACTACAGGGGGCGCGGAGCAATCAGCCCCAGCATTTT.

The chain is built from TRBV7-8 and TRBJ1-2, with 7 bases aligning to TRBD1. This CDR3 has 15 amino acids. The V segment lost 1 base and the J segment 4 bases; nucleotides outside the gene matches: 6. Germline CDR1 reads SGHVS; CDR2 reads FQNEAQ. CDR3 DNA sequence: TGTGCCAGCAGCTTAGGGACAGGCAACACCTATGGCTACACCTTC. Amino acid sequence: CASSLGTGNTYGYTF.

The gene calls are TRBV6-5 and TRBJ2-2; 8 bases are shared with TRBD1. The J segment lost 7 bases and the V segment lost 7 bases, leaving 11 bases of the junction unmatched. The length of the CDR3 is 15 residues. Germline V gene sequence: CDR1 MNHEY, CDR2 SVGAGI. The CDR3 sequence is CASTKGRGRGGELFF. CDR3 coding DNA: TGTGCCAGCACAAAGGGCAGGGGGCGGGGCGGGGAGCTGTTTTTT.

This chain connects TRBV5-1 to TRBJ2-4, with TRBD1 as a possible D gene (5 bases). V was shortened by 0 bases and J by 8 bases, with 15 bases between the two germline ends. The germline V gene encodes CDR1 SGHRS and CDR2 YFSETQ. This CDR3 has 15 amino acids. The CDR3 DNA sequence: TGCGCCAGCAGCTTGGATGGGGCCACTATGGACATTCAGTACTTC. This encodes CASSLDGATMDIQYF.

This clone was counted only a few times. The chain employs TRBV29-1 and TRBJ1-2; 7 nucleotides agree with TRBD1. Germline V gene data show CDR1 as SQVTM and CDR2 as ANQGSEA. This CDR3 has 14 amino acids. The ends lost 6 bases at V and 8 bases at J; junction bases unmatched: 15. CDR3 residues: CSVMSGQALDGYTF. Written as DNA, the CDR3 is TGCAGCGTGATGTCTGGACAGGCCCTGGACGGCTACACCTTC. Variable domain in full (rest from reference TRBV29-1 and TRBJ1-2): SAVISQKPSRDICQRGTSLTIQCQVDSQVTMMFWYRQQPGQSLTLIATANQGSEATYESGFVIDKFPISRPNLTFSTLTVSNMSPEDSSIYLCSVMSGQALDGYTFGSGTRLTVV.

The chain uses TRBV7-2 and TRBJ1-2; 10 nucleotides match TRBD1. CDR1 and CDR2 (germline): SGHTA, FQGNSA. The CDR3 has 16 residues. The V segment lost 1 base and the J segment 4 bases; nucleotides outside the gene matches: 6. CDR3 residues: CASSLGGTGASYGYTF. CDR3 sequence (DNA): TGTGCCAGCAGCTTAGGAGGGACAGGGGCTAGCTATGGCTACACCTTC. Combining the CDR3 with reference TRBV7-2 and TRBJ1-2 gives the whole variable domain GAGVSQSPSNKVTEKGKDVELRCDPISGHTALYWYRQSLGQGLEFLIYFQGNSAPDKSGLPSDRFSAERTGGSVSTLTIQRTQQEDSAVYLCASSLGGTGASYGYTFGSGTRLTVV.

The chain is built from TRBV2 and TRBJ2-7; D might be TRBD2 (5 bases). Trimming pared 4 bases from V and 2 bases from J, leaving 12 bases between. The CDR3 sequence is 14 residues long. Germline CDR1 SNHLY, CDR2 FYNNEI. CDR3 loop: CASSGLATPYEQYF. CDR3 nucleotides: TGTGCCAGCAGTGGGTTAGCGACGCCCTACGAGCAGTACTTC.

The rearrangement uses TRBV4-1 and TRBJ2-5; D possibly corresponds to TRBD2 (7 bases). Per germline, CDR1 MGHRA and CDR2 YSYEKL. Trimming removed 0 bases from V and 5 bases from J, with 19 bases in between. The CDR3 is made up of 17 amino acids. The CDR3 DNA sequence: TGCGCCAGCAGCCAAGATCTAAACCGGGGAGGGGGGGAGACCCAGTACTTC. It yields the protein CASSQDLNRGGGETQYF.

The genes are TRBV5-4 and TRBJ1-1; 8 bases agree with TRBD1. Germline V lookup: CDR1 SGHNT, CDR2 YYREEE (reference sequence). V was clipped by 2 bases and J by 4 bases; unmatched bases: 7. This CDR3 has 15 amino acids. The CDR3 sequence is CASSFTGQGPTEAFF. The CDR3 region has the DNA TGTGCCAGCAGCTTTACCGGACAGGGACCCACTGAAGCTTTCTTT. Combining the CDR3 with reference TRBV5-4 and TRBJ1-1 gives the whole variable domain ETGVTQSPTHLIKTRGQQVTLRCSSQSGHNTVSWYQQALGQGPQFIFQYYREEENGRGNFPPRFSGLQFPNYSSELNVNALELDDSALYLCASSFTGQGPTEAFFGQGTRLTVV.

This rearrangement joins TRBV9 to TRBJ2-2, with 7 positions matching TRBD2. CDR1 and CDR2 (germline): SGDLS, YYNGEE. V lost 3 bases to trimming and J lost 0 bases; unmatched junction nucleotides: 2. This CDR3 spans 15 amino acids. CDR3 sequence reads: CASSAGLANTGELFF. CDR3 nucleotide sequence: TGTGCCAGCAGCGCCGGACTAGCGAACACCGGGGAGCTGTTTTTT.

This clone occurred a few times. The V gene is TRBV7-9, the J gene TRBJ2-2; TRBD2 aligns across 7 bases. Germline CDR1 is SEHNR and CDR2 is FQNEAQ (reference sequence). This CDR3 spans 14 amino acids. Losses at the gene ends were 8 bases for V and 3 bases for J; bases not matched to a gene: 6. CDR3 bases: TGTGCCAGCCGGGGGGAGTGGGACACCGGGGAGCTGTTTTTT. Translation gives CASRGEWDTGELFF.

V gene TRBV7-8 combines with J gene TRBJ2-1; 8 bases line up with TRBD2. The CDR3 sequence is 14 residues long. The trim removed 7 bases at V and 4 bases at J, leaving 6 bases unmatched. The germline V gene has CDR1 SGHVS and CDR2 FQNEAQ. The DNA of the CDR3 is TGTGCCAGCAACCCCCCGGGAGGGTACAATGAGCAGTTCTTC. This sequence encodes CASNPPGGYNEQFF.

V and J are TRBV7-6 and TRBJ1-1; 7 bases align to TRBD1. Trimming took 5 bases from V and 6 from J; bases not matched to a gene: 6. Germline assignment: CDR1 SGHVS and CDR2 FNYEAQ. This CDR3 comprises 13 residues. CDR3 DNA: TGTGCCAGCAGCGGGAGACAGGGCGCTGAAGCTTTCTTT. Protein: CASSGRQGAEAFF.

This chain uses TRBV4-1 with TRBJ1-3; no firm D call. The CDR3 runs to 16 residues. V was cut by 1 base and J by 0 bases, with 10 bases left in between. From germline, CDR1 is MGHRA and CDR2 YSYEKL. The CDR3 is CASSQVAVVSGNTIYF. The DNA of the CDR3 is TGCGCCAGCAGCCAAGTAGCAGTCGTCTCTGGAAACACCATATATTTT.

The chain couples TRBV19 to TRBJ1-1; the match to TRBD1 covers 8 bases. The germline gives CDR1 LNHDA, CDR2 SQIVND (reference sequence). The CDR3 covers 14 residues. V dropped 5 bases and J dropped 6; count of bases not matched to a gene: 8. The CDR3 here is CASSPDRVYAEAFF. CDR3 coding DNA: TGTGCCAGTAGTCCGGACAGGGTTTATGCTGAAGCTTTCTTT.

The chain joins TRBV6-1 to TRBJ2-7, with 8 bases fitting TRBD1. The CDR3 spans 14 residues. Trimming at V came to 6 bases and at J to 0 bases, leaving 4 bases not matched to a gene. Germline assignment: CDR1 MNHNS and CDR2 SASEGT. CDR3 amino acids: CASRRTGGSYEQYF. The DNA of the CDR3 is TGTGCCAGCAGACGAACAGGGGGCTCCTACGAGCAGTACTTC.

This clone turned up a few times. The chain uses TRBV20-1 and TRBJ1-1; no clear D gene. The length of the CDR3 is 11 residues. With 6 bases removed from V and 10 bases from J, the gap between germline ends came to 15 bases. Germline CDR1 reads DFQATT; CDR2 reads SNEGSKA (reference sequence). The CDR3 DNA is TGCAGTGCCCAAGAAGAACGGGGAGCTTTCTTT. Residues: CSAQEERGAFF.

This clone has just a few counts. V usage is TRBV4-1 and J usage is TRBJ2-5, with TRBD2 as a possible D gene (6 bases). Germline CDR1 reads MGHRA; CDR2 reads YSYEKL. The CDR3 is 15 residues long. Trimming took 1 base from V and 4 from J, leaving 13 bases between them. This chain's CDR3 is CASSQGISGRETQYF. In nucleotides, the CDR3 is TGCGCCAGCAGCCAAGGAATTAGCGGACGAGAGACCCAGTACTTC.

The chain recombines TRBV14 with TRBJ2-1, with D tentatively TRBD2 (6 bases). Germline loops: CDR1 SGHDN, CDR2 FVKESK. There are 16 residues in the CDR3. V was pared by 4 bases and J by 3 bases, with 16 bases between. The CDR3 nucleotides are TGTGCCAGCAGCCCCATGAAGGGTAGCGGCTACAATGAGCAGTTCTTC. Translating gives CASSPMKGSGYNEQFF.

The chain employs TRBV7-9 and TRBJ1-1; TRBD1 aligns across 7 bases. Trimming cost V 4 bases and J 5 bases; bases outside gene matches: 7. There are 14 residues in the CDR3. Germline CDR1 SEHNR, CDR2 FQNEAQ (reference sequence). The CDR3 region is CASSYTGERTEAFF. CDR3 sequence (DNA): TGTGCCAGCAGCTACACAGGGGAACGGACTGAAGCTTTCTTT. Combining the CDR3 with reference TRBV7-9 and TRBJ1-1 gives the whole variable domain DTGVSQNPRHKITKRGQNVTFRCDPISEHNRLYWYRQTLGQGPEFLTYFQNEAQLEKSRLLSDRFSAERPKGSFSTLEIQRTEQGDSAMYLCASSYTGERTEAFFGQGTRLTVV.

J is TRBJ2-7 and V is TRBV19; maybe TRBD1 (6 bases). Germline loops: CDR1 LNHDA, CDR2 SQIVND (reference sequence). There are 14 residues in the CDR3. The V gene lost 6 bases and the J gene lost 7 bases, with 19 bases spanning the gap. The CDR3 is CASSQGTIKEEQYF. CDR3 coding DNA: TGTGCCAGTAGCCAGGGGACAATTAAAGAGGAGCAGTACTTC.

V is TRBV2 and J is TRBJ2-1; 10 bases agree with TRBD2. This CDR3 has 17 residues. Per the germline V gene, CDR1 is SNHLY and CDR2 is FYNNEI. V lost 8 bases, J lost 0 bases, and 10 bases stayed unmatched. Written as DNA, the CDR3 is TGTGCCAGCTTCCGGACTAGCGGACCGAGCTCCTACAATGAGCAGTTCTTC. It encodes CASFRTSGPSSYNEQFF.

The J gene is TRBJ2-3, the V gene TRBV5-6, with a possible D match to TRBD2 (5 bases). Germline assignment: CDR1 SGHDT and CDR2 YYEEEE. Trimming removed 2 bases at V and 3 bases at J, with 7 bases between. There are 13 residues in the CDR3. CDR3 DNA: TGTGCCAGCAGCTTCCTAGCAACAGATACGCAGTATTTT. Translating it yields CASSFLATDTQYF.

The J gene is TRBJ1-2, the V gene TRBV2; a possible D gene is TRBD1 (5 bases). This CDR3 has 13 residues. CDR1 and CDR2 from the germline V gene are SNHLY and FYNNEI. The ends were cut back, 4 bases at V and 3 bases at J, with 9 bases in the middle. Written as DNA, the CDR3 is TGTGCCAGCAGTGGGGGGGGGTACTATGGCTACACCTTC. As protein: CASSGGGYYGYTF.

The chain links TRBV28 to TRBJ1-5, with a tentative D call TRBD1 (5 bases). This CDR3 has 16 amino acids. Trimming took 8 bases from V and 0 from J, leaving 17 bases between them. Germline V gene sequence: CDR1 MDHEN, CDR2 SYDVKM. The CDR3 region is CASGGVTINSNQPQHF. As DNA, the CDR3 is TGTGCCAGCGGAGGGGTGACAATCAATAGCAATCAGCCCCAGCATTTT.

The V gene is TRBV19, the J gene TRBJ2-5; D is ambiguous. The CDR3 has 13 residues. Germline V CDR1 and CDR2: LNHDA, SQIVND (reference sequence). V was shortened by 5 bases and J by 1 base, with 8 bases between the two germline ends. CDR3 loop: CASSLAVQETQYF. The DNA for the CDR3 is TGTGCCAGTAGTCTGGCAGTCCAAGAGACCCAGTACTTC.